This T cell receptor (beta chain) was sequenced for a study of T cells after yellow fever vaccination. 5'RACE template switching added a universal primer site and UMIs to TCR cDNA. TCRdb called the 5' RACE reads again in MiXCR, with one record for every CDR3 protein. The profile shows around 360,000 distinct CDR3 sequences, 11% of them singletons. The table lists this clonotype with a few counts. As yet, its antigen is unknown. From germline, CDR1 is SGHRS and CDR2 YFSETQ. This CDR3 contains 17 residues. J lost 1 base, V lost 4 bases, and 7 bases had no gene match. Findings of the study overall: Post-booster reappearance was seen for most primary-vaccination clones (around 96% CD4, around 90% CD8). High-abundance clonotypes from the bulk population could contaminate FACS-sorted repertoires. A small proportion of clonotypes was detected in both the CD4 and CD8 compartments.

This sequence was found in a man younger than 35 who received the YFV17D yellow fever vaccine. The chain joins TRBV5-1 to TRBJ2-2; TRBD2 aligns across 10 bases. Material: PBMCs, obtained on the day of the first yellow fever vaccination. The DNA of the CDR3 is TGCGCCAGCAGCGCCTTTCCTAGCGGGGGGAACACCGGGGAGCTGTTTTTT. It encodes CASSAFPSGGNTGELFF.